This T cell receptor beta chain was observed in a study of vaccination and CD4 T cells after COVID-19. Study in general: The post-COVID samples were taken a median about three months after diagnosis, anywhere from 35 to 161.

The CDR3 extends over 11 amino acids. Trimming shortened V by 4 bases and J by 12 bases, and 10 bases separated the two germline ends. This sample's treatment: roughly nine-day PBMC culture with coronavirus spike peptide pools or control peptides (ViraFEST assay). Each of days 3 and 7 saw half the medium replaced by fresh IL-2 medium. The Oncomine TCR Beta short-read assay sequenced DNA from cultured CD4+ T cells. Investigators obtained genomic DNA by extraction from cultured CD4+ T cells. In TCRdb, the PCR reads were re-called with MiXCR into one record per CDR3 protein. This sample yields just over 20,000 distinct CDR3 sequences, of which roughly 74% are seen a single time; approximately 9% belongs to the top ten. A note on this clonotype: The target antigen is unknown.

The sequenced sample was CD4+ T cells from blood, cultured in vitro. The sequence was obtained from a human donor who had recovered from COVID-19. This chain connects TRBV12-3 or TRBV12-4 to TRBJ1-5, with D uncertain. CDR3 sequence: CASSSVDLQHF. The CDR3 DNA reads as TGTGCCAGCAGTTCCGTAGATCTCCAGCATTTT.